These T cell receptor beta chains were read from a single sample in a study of identical twins. In TCRdb, the 5' RACE reads were re-called with MiXCR into one record per CDR3 protein. The table records around 100,000 distinct CDR3 sequences, 4.5% to 6.5% of them present only once. The specimen was memory T cells sorted from blood. The origin of the receptors is a woman between 45 and 65 years old in good health. The CDR3 runs from the conserved cysteine through the conserved F or W. Fields, in order: J gene, clone size, D gene, V gene, CDR3 DNA, CDR3 protein. A D gene is named only where the DNA matches it firmly. Size values are once, few and many counts, or a class for expanded clones, and some rows have none.

TRBJ2-1,many,.,TRBV5-1,TGCGCCAGCAGCGGCAGGGGATGGGGAAACAATGAGCAGTTCTTC,CASSGRGWGNNEQFF
TRBJ2-2,many,.,TRBV7-2,TGTGCCAGCAGCTTAGTGGGAGGTACCGGGGAGCTGTTTTTT,CASSLVGGTGELFF
TRBJ2-2,.,TRBD1,TRBV5-1,TGCGCCAGCAGCTTGATCCCAGGGGGCGTCACCGGGGAGCTGTTTTTT,CASSLIPGGVTGELFF
TRBJ2-3,.,.,TRBV30,TGTGCCTGGAGTGTGGTGGTGGGGACTACGCAGTATTTT,CAWSVVVGTTQYF
TRBJ2-7,many,TRBD1,TRBV30,TGTGCCTGGGCGGAAATAAACAGGGGGCGACCCTACGAGCAGTACTTC,CAWAEINRGRPYEQYF
TRBJ1-1,few,.,TRBV11-1,TGTGCCAGCAGATCCACAGGGATCACTGAAGCTTTCTTT,CASRSTGITEAFF
TRBJ2-5,many,.,TRBV20-1,TGCAGTGCTTGGGACGTCGCGGCCCAGTACTTC,CSAWDVAAQYF
TRBJ2-5,many,.,TRBV10-3,TGTGCCATCAGTGCTGAGCGGCAAGAGACCCAGTACTTC,CAISAERQETQYF
TRBJ2-7,many,.,TRBV6-1,TGTGCCAGCACCCTGAATCCGCGAGGATCCTACGAGCAGTACTTC,CASTLNPRGSYEQYF
TRBJ2-3,many,TRBD2,TRBV10-3,TGTGCCATCAGTGAGCGGGGGACTAGCGGGTATGCGCAACGCACAGATACGCAGTATTTT,CAISERGTSGYAQRTDTQYF
TRBJ2-2,few,TRBD1,TRBV10-3,TGTGCCATCAGCGGGACAGAGGAGCTGTTTTTT,CAISGTEELFF
TRBJ1-5,few,.,TRBV12-3/TRBV12-4,TGTGCCAGCAGACTGTCGGGGGGGCCCCAGCATTTT,CASRLSGGPQHF
TRBJ2-1,.,.,TRBV2,TGTGCCAGCAGTGAATCTAGATCCAAAAGGGGGGAGCAGTTCTTC,CASSESRSKRGEQFF
TRBJ2-2,many,.,TRBV7-6,TGTGCCAGCAGCTTAGCCCACACCGGGGAGCTGTTTTTT,CASSLAHTGELFF
TRBJ1-2,many,.,TRBV2,TGTGCCAGCTCGGGGTCGTCGCAGGGGAACTATGGCTACACCTTC,CASSGSSQGNYGYTF
TRBJ2-2,many,.,TRBV7-2,TGTGCCAGCAGCTTAGAGGGTTGGGGCACCGGGGAGCTGTTTTTT,CASSLEGWGTGELFF
TRBJ2-7,few,TRBD2,TRBV18,TGTGCCAGCTCACCGGAGACTAGCGCTCCCTACGAGCAGTACTTC,CASSPETSAPYEQYF
TRBJ1-2,.,.,TRBV12-3/TRBV12-4,TGTGCCAGCAGTTTAGCGGGGCCCTCGGGTGGCTACACCTTC,CASSLAGPSGGYTF
TRBJ2-1,many,TRBD2,TRBV12-3/TRBV12-4,TGTGCCAGCAGCCCCAGCGGGAGGGCCTACAATGAGCAGTTCTTC,CASSPSGRAYNEQFF
TRBJ2-3,many,.,TRBV7-2,TGTGCCAGCAGCTTACTGGGACCAGATACGCAGTATTTT,CASSLLGPDTQYF
TRBJ2-1,many,TRBD2,TRBV5-1,TGCGCCAGCAGCCGTGATCTAGCGGGGTACAATGAGCAGTTCTTC,CASSRDLAGYNEQFF
TRBJ1-2,many,.,TRBV6-5,TGTGCCAGCAGGGGGACAACTTATGGCTACACCTTC,CASRGTTYGYTF
TRBJ2-1,many,.,TRBV20-1,TGCAGTGCTTACTCCCCCGTAGAAGCTGAGCAGTTCTTC,CSAYSPVEAEQFF
TRBJ2-3,many,.,TRBV20-1,TGCAGCCAAAGGTCAGGGTACCAGGGACGAGATACGCAGTATTTT,CSQRSGYQGRDTQYF
TRBJ2-5,many,.,TRBV29-1,TGCAGCGTTACCACAAGAGAGACCCAGTACTTC,CSVTTRETQYF
TRBJ1-1,many,.,TRBV12-3/TRBV12-4,TGTGCCAGCAGTTGGACTCAGGTGAACACTGAAGCTTTCTTT,CASSWTQVNTEAFF
TRBJ1-5,many,.,TRBV20-1,TGCAGTGCTAGAGATAAGGGTATCCAGGCCCAGCATTTT,CSARDKGIQAQHF
TRBJ2-1,few,.,TRBV12-3/TRBV12-4,TGTGCCAGCAGGGCCGAGGACAGGGGCCAAAGCGGGAGGGTTAATGAGCAGTTCTTC,CASRAEDRGQSGRVNEQFF
TRBJ2-2,many,TRBD1,TRBV29-1,TGCAGCGCGGACAGGGGAAACCGGGAGCTGTTTTTT,CSADRGNRELFF
TRBJ1-1,many,TRBD1,TRBV4-2,TGTGCCAGCAGCCGAGGACAGGGGGAAACTGAAGCTTTCTTT,CASSRGQGETEAFF
TRBJ2-5,.,TRBD2,TRBV27,TGTGCCAGCAGTGTTGGTGGCGGGAGGGAGACCCAGTACTTC,CASSVGGGRETQYF
TRBJ2-1,few,.,TRBV18,TGTGCCAGCTCACCTGCAAACAGGGACTCCTACAATGAGCAGTTCTTC,CASSPANRDSYNEQFF
TRBJ2-1,many,TRBD1,TRBV28,TGTGCCAGCAGCCTCGGGACAGGGATTCACAATGAGCAGTTCTTC,CASSLGTGIHNEQFF
TRBJ1-1,many,.,TRBV5-1,TGCGCCAGCAGCCCCGGGACAAAGAACACTGAAGCTTTCTTT,CASSPGTKNTEAFF
TRBJ2-3,many,TRBD1,TRBV24-1,TGTGCCACCAGTGATTGGGGGACAGGGAGGACAGATACGCAGTATTTT,CATSDWGTGRTDTQYF
TRBJ2-5,many,.,TRBV20-1,TGCAGTGCTCTGAGAGGCCAAGAGACCCAGTACTTC,CSALRGQETQYF
TRBJ1-2,many,.,TRBV10-2,TGCGCCACCACTGGGGGTAGGGATGGCTACACCTTC,CATTGGRDGYTF